The present T cell receptor (beta chain) was sequenced within a study of response to subunit inactivated influenza vaccine. Findings and limits, study-wide: Few new T cells, the authors suggested, are recruited by each seasonal influenza vaccination.

TCRdb ran MiXCR on the RT-PCR reads and lists one entry per CDR3 protein. The sample lists over 150,000 distinct CDR3 sequences; about a tenth were seen once. Trimming shortened V by 2 bases and J by 4 bases, and 8 bases separated the two germline ends. The length of the CDR3 is 13 residues. Germline V CDR1 and CDR2: SGHKS, YYEKEE (reference sequence). This clonotype occurred many times. Its specificity is unknown. The chain recombines TRBV5-5 with TRBJ2-3, with D possibly being TRBD2 (5 bases). The starting material was non-naive T cells sorted from PBMCs, obtained on the day of vaccination. This TCR came from a man in his fifties who received an inactivated influenza vaccine. The CDR3 sequence is CASSLERADTQYF. CDR3 nucleotides: TGTGCCAGCAGCTTAGAGAGGGCAGATACGCAGTATTTT.